The clone carrying this TCR beta chain was seen just once. This CDR3 is built from 14 residues. The ends were cut back, 0 bases at V and 7 bases at J, with 13 bases in the middle. Germline V gene data show CDR1 as SGHNT and CDR2 as YYREEE (reference sequence). This entry is derived from a study of shared clonotypes between healthy human individuals. Study as a whole: Donors had three CD4 naive, three CD4 memory, two CD8 naive and one CD8 memory plate apiece.

Deep-level settings were used for running the assay. The data were produced by immunoSEQ multiplex PCR, yet TCRdb's version contains in-frame clones alone and is incomplete. The sample lists about 1.5 million clones, over 95% occurring once. Source material: naive CD4+ T cells sorted from blood. Subset indicated: CD45RA+ positively selected. The chain links TRBV5-4 to TRBJ2-5; D remains ambiguous. This clonotype originated in a man aged 30-40 years in good health. The CDR3 DNA reads TGTGCCAGCAGCTTGGATCCAGGTTTGGGGACCCAGTACTTC. Its translation: CASSLDPGLGTQYF.